Detailed here is one TCR beta chain. This record belongs to a study of T cells in Graves' hyperthyroidism and ophthalmopathy. Germline CDR1 is LGHNA and CDR2 is YSLEER. The CDR3 is 16 residues long. Trimming pared 3 bases from V and 2 bases from J, leaving 15 bases between. With duration under 3 months, ophthalmopathy was active: Clinical Activity Score at least 3, NOSPECS at least 4. The CDR3 regions of TCR beta were amplified from RNA transcripts. Primed by the HTBI set, a first-round RT-PCR was run on the TCR CDR3. TCRdb reanalysed the multiplex PCR reads using MiXCR and keeps one entry per CDR3 protein. The sample includes about 640,000 distinct CDR3 sequences, 20% of them seen just once.

Sequenced sample: blood. The receptor was derived from a man between 25 and 39 years old with Graves' ophthalmopathy. This sequence joins TRBV4-3 and TRBJ2-3, with D unclear. CDR3 region: CASSQAPMAATDTQYF. As DNA, the CDR3 is TGCGCCAGCAGCCAGGCCCCAATGGCGGCCACAGATACGCAGTATTTT.